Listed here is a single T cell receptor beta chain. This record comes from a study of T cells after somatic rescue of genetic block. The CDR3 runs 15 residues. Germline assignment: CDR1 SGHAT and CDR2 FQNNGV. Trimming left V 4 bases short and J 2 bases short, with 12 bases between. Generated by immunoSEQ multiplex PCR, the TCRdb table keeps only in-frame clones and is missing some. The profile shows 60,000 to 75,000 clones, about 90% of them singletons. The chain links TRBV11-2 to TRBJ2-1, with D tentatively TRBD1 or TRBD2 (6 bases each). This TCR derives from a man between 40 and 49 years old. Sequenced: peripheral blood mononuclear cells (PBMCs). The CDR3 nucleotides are TGTGCCAGCAGCTCCAATGGGGGGCCCTACAATGAGCAGTTCTTC. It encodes CASSSNGGPYNEQFF.